One and the same sample provided the 29 T cell receptor beta chains below, sequenced in a study of naive and memory T cell subsets. Both TRBC1 and TRBC2 were covered by a beta constant-region primer of two equimolar oligonucleotides. TCRdb processed the UMI-ligation and nested PCR reads anew with MiXCR; each CDR3 protein has one entry. The repertoire includes some 150,000 distinct CDR3 sequences, 15% to 20% of them detected once, and about 0.15% sits in the top ten. Sequenced: naive CD4+ T cells from blood. The receptors here all came from a human donor in good health.

In this sample, this clonotype turned up once. The chain joins TRBV29-1 to TRBJ2-1; 9 positions agree with TRBD1. There are 15 residues in the CDR3. J gave up 4 bases and V 5 bases, and 9 bases lay outside the gene matches. Germline V gives CDR1 SQVTM, CDR2 ANQGSEA. CDR3 DNA sequence: TGCAGCGTTCTGCGGGGGACAGGGTTTTACAATGAGCAGTTCTTC. Its protein is CSVLRGTGFYNEQFF.

The gene calls are TRBV6-5 and TRBJ2-7, with D tentatively TRBD2 (6 bases). The CDR3 length is 10 residues. Deletions cut 11 bases from V and 6 bases from J, with 11 bases between. CDR1 is MNHEY and CDR2 is SVGAGI in the germline V gene. Here the CDR3 reads CARRGSEQYF. The CDR3 bases are TGTGCCCGGCGGGGCAGCGAGCAGTACTTC.

The rearrangement joins TRBV12-3 or TRBV12-4 to TRBJ2-2; no clear D gene. The CDR3 extends over 13 amino acids. With 4 bases removed from V and 5 bases from J, the gap between germline ends came to 8 bases. CDR3 bases: TGTGCCAGCAGTTACGTCTCGACCGGGGAGCTGTTTTTT. Encoded protein: CASSYVSTGELFF.

This clonotype was recorded a few times. The CDR3: CAWLASSYNEQFF. CDR3 DNA: TGTGCCTGGTTAGCGAGCTCCTACAATGAGCAGTTCTTC. The chain joins TRBV30 to TRBJ2-1, with a possible D match to TRBD2 (5 bases). The germline V gene encodes CDR1 GTSNPN and CDR2 SVGIG (reference sequence). CDR3 size: 13 residues. The germline V and J ends were trimmed by 5 bases and 0 bases, with 8 bases remaining between them.

The chain links TRBV7-9 to TRBJ2-1; TRBD2 matches 11 bases. Germline loops: CDR1 SEHNR, CDR2 FQNEAQ (reference sequence). The CDR3 extends over 16 amino acids. With V trimmed by 5 bases and J by 6 bases, 9 bases remained unmatched. The CDR3 sequence is CASSPRLAGQVNEQFF. The CDR3 coding sequence is TGTGCCAGCAGCCCCAGACTAGCGGGACAGGTCAATGAGCAGTTCTTC.

V usage is TRBV7-9 and J usage is TRBJ1-2, with D possibly being TRBD1 (6 bases). This CDR3 contains 15 residues. Germline lookup yields CDR1 SEHNR and CDR2 FQNEAQ (reference sequence). V lost 2 bases and J lost 1, with 11 bases in between. CDR3 nucleotide sequence: TGTGCCAGCAGCTTACGGGGGGCAGATAACTATGGCTACACCTTC. This translates into CASSLRGADNYGYTF.

This clonotype was seen more than once but under ten times. The chain combines TRBV30 with TRBJ1-3, with D possibly matching TRBD1 (6 bases). The CDR3 loop spans 14 amino acids. Trimming cost V 2 bases and J 2 bases, with 10 bases left between them. Per the germline V gene, CDR1 is GTSNPN and CDR2 is SVGIG (reference sequence). The CDR3 DNA follows: TGTGCCTGGAGTCCACAGGGCCCTGGAAACACCATATATTTT. This codes for CAWSPQGPGNTIYF. The complete variable domain, with remaining parts taken from reference TRBV30 and TRBJ1-3, reads SQTIHQWPATLVQPVGSPLSLECTVEGTSNPNLYWYRQAAGRGLQLLFYSVGIGQISSEVPQNLSASRPQDRQFILSSKKLLLSDSGFYLCAWSPQGPGNTIYFGEGSWLTVV.

The chain recombines TRBV7-6 with TRBJ2-7; 9 positions agree with TRBD1. CDR1 SGHVS and CDR2 FNYEAQ come from the germline V gene. The CDR3 length is 15 residues. V shed 5 bases and J 1 base; nucleotides not matched to a gene: 6. CDR3 sequence: CASSKDRGYSYEQYF. CDR3 bases: TGTGCCAGCAGCAAGGACAGGGGATATTCCTACGAGCAGTACTTC.

This clonotype has a handful of counts. The chain has TRBV7-8 and TRBJ2-1; 9 bases line up with TRBD2. Germline trimming cut 5 bases from V and 6 bases from J; bases unmatched to any gene: 11. The CDR3 is 16 amino acids. The germline CDR1 and CDR2 sequences are SGHVS and FQNEAQ. CDR3 sequence reads: CASSPDSGRVPNEQFF. The CDR3 nucleotides are TGTGCCAGCAGCCCAGATAGCGGGAGAGTTCCCAATGAGCAGTTCTTC.

The genes are TRBV6-1 and TRBJ2-5, with D possibly called TRBD1 or TRBD2 (5 bases each). V lost 5 bases to trimming and J lost 9 bases, with 16 bases between them. CDR1 and CDR2 (germline): MNHNS, SASEGT. There are 13 residues in the CDR3. The CDR3 here is CASSFDGTVAQYF. The CDR3 nucleotides are TGTGCCAGCAGTTTCGACGGGACGGTGGCCCAGTACTTC.

A remark on this clonotype: With a much larger clone just one base away, this may be a read error. This chain uses TRBV20-1 with TRBJ2-1; 12 positions agree with TRBD2. Germline CDR1 and CDR2: DFQATT and SNEGSKA (reference sequence). The CDR3 has 14 residues. The junction had 0 bases not matched to a gene; V was cut back by 0 bases and J by 6 bases. This CDR3 reads CSARETSGGNEQFF. The CDR3 DNA follows: TGCAGTGCTAGAGAGACTAGCGGGGGCAATGAGCAGTTCTTC.

The CDR3 coding sequence is TGTGCCAGCAGTTTTGCGGGAGTAGGTTACGACGAGCAGTACTTC. Its translation: CASSFAGVGYDEQYF. The chain carries TRBV12-3 or TRBV12-4 and TRBJ2-7; TRBD2 aligns across 7 bases. V shed 3 bases, J shed 5 bases, and the junction held 10 bases outside the gene matches. CDR3 length equals 15 residues.

This clonotype was counted a few times. This chain joins TRBV11-2 and TRBJ2-1; the D is unclear. The V and J ends lost 1 base and 5 bases respectively, with 9 bases between them. CDR3 length: 14 amino acids. Germline lookup yields CDR1 SGHAT and CDR2 FQNNGV. The CDR3 loop reads CASSLASPNNEQFF. The CDR3 DNA sequence: TGTGCCAGCAGCTTAGCCTCACCAAACAATGAGCAGTTCTTC. The whole variable domain, remainder taken from reference TRBV11-2 and TRBJ2-1, is EAGVAQSPRYKIIEKRQSVAFWCNPISGHATLYWYQQILGQGPKLLIQFQNNGVVDDSQLPKDRFSAERLKGVDSTLKIQPAKLEDSAVYLCASSLASPNNEQFFGPGTRLTVL.

This chain uses TRBV28 with TRBJ2-1; the match to TRBD1 covers 12 bases. Germline CDR1 and CDR2: MDHEN and SYDVKM. The CDR3 length is 16 residues. Trimming cost V 5 bases and J 4 bases; bases outside gene matches: 6. The CDR3, as DNA: TGTGCCAGCAGTCCCGGGACAGGGGGCCCTTACAATGAGCAGTTCTTC. Residues: CASSPGTGGPYNEQFF.

The chain has TRBV5-1 and TRBJ1-2, with 10 nucleotides matching TRBD1. CDR3 length: 17 residues. Trimming at V came to 4 bases and at J to 1 base, leaving 10 bases not matched to a gene. CDR1 is SGHRS and CDR2 is YFSETQ in the germline V gene. The CDR3 bases are TGCGCCAGCAGCCAAACCGGGACAGGGGAGAATAACTATGGCTACACCTTC. Protein product: CASSQTGTGENNYGYTF.

The gene calls are TRBV10-3 and TRBJ2-1, with unresolved D. Trimming pared 5 bases from V and 5 bases from J, leaving 10 bases between. This CDR3 spans 13 amino acids. Germline V gene lookup returns CDR1 ENHRY and CDR2 SYGVKD. The DNA of the CDR3 is TGTGCCATCAGTCCGAAAGGAGACAATGAGCAGTTCTTC. Its protein product is CAISPKGDNEQFF.

This clonotype was picked up a small number of times. CDR3 protein: CASSLRAAWNTEAFF. The CDR3 region has the DNA TGTGCCAGCAGTCTCCGGGCCGCCTGGAACACTGAAGCTTTCTTT. The chain carries TRBV28 and TRBJ1-1; D is unresolved. V dropped 5 bases and J dropped 1 base, with 14 bases sitting between them. The CDR3 covers 15 residues. The germline CDR1 and CDR2 sequences are MDHEN and SYDVKM.

There are a few counts of this clonotype. The chain carries TRBV5-4 and TRBJ2-2, with 11 nucleotides matching TRBD2. CDR1 is SGHNT, CDR2 YYREEE, per germline (reference sequence). The CDR3 is made up of 17 amino acids. Trimming removed 5 bases from V and 1 base from J; junction bases left unmatched: 7. The CDR3 region is CASSPSSGRGNTGELFF. DNA of the CDR3: TGTGCCAGCAGTCCAAGTAGCGGGAGGGGGAACACCGGGGAGCTGTTTTTT.

The rearrangement joins TRBV6-5 to TRBJ1-1, with D perhaps TRBD1 (6 bases). Trimming took off 0 bases at V and 3 bases at J, with 8 bases between the two ends. CDR3 length: 14 residues. The germline gives CDR1 MNHEY, CDR2 SVGAGI. The CDR3 is CASSYSSGDTEAFF. CDR3 nucleotides: TGTGCCAGCAGTTACTCGTCAGGGGACACTGAAGCTTTCTTT.

This clonotype was detected only a few times. The chain joins TRBV14 to TRBJ2-1, with TRBD2 matching 8 bases. The CDR3 sequence is 15 residues long. Unmatched junction bases numbered 7, after V lost 1 base and J lost 8 bases. Germline CDR1 SGHDN, CDR2 FVKESK. CDR3 sequence reads: CASSQVGGRRDEQFF. The CDR3 nucleotides are TGTGCCAGCAGCCAAGTTGGCGGGAGGAGGGATGAGCAGTTCTTC.

This clonotype was counted only a few times. The chain combines TRBV29-1 with TRBJ2-3, with TRBD1 as a possible D gene (5 bases). V shed 3 bases and J shed 6 bases, with 10 bases lying between them. Germline V gene lookup returns CDR1 SQVTM and CDR2 ANQGSEA. This CDR3 region has 12 residues. CDR3 sequence reads: CSVDQGQDTQYF. The DNA of the CDR3 is TGCAGCGTTGACCAGGGTCAGGATACGCAGTATTTT.

In its sample, this clonotype was seen a few times. This chain connects TRBV19 to TRBJ2-1, with 10 nucleotides matching TRBD2. The CDR3 extends over 15 amino acids. CDR1 and CDR2 from the germline V gene are LNHDA and SQIVND (reference sequence). Germline trimming cut 5 bases from V and 8 bases from J; bases unmatched to any gene: 9. CDR3 sequence reads: CASSRASGRHHEQFF. CDR3 sequence (DNA): TGTGCCAGTAGTCGGGCTAGCGGGAGACACCATGAGCAGTTCTTC.

The gene calls are TRBV3-1 and TRBJ2-1; D gene unclear. CDR1 and CDR2 from the germline V gene are LGHDT and YNNKEL (reference sequence). The CDR3 length is 14 residues. Between the trimmed V and J ends, which lost 0 bases and 3 bases, there was a span of 6 bases. CDR3 amino acids: CASSQDGIYNEQFF. The CDR3 DNA reads TGTGCCAGCAGCCAAGATGGGATCTACAATGAGCAGTTCTTC.

The table lists this clonotype with a few counts. J is TRBJ2-3 and V is TRBV30; D might be TRBD2 (6 bases). V lost 5 bases to trimming and J lost 6 bases, with 15 bases between them. The CDR3 loop spans 13 amino acids. Germline loops: CDR1 GTSNPN, CDR2 SVGIG (reference sequence). The CDR3 sequence is CAWSHKRADTQYF. CDR3 in DNA: TGTGCCTGGTCCCACAAGCGGGCCGATACGCAGTATTTT.

The chain couples TRBV5-6 to TRBJ2-7; the D gene could be TRBD1 or TRBD2 (5 bases each). CDR1 and CDR2 (germline): SGHDT, YYEEEE. The CDR3 loop spans 15 amino acids. V lost 4 bases, J lost 4 bases, and 18 bases lay in between. As DNA, the CDR3 is TGTGCCAGCAGCCGAATAACGGGACCCCCTTACGAGCAGTACTTC. This encodes CASSRITGPPYEQYF.

CDR3 region: CASRGIGTGELFF. Written as DNA, the CDR3 is TGTGCCAGCAGGGGGATTGGGACCGGGGAGCTGTTTTTT. The chain recombines TRBV3-1 with TRBJ2-2; no firm D call. V lost 6 bases and J 5 bases, leaving 10 bases between the germline ends. Looked up from germline, CDR1 is LGHDT and CDR2 is YNNKEL (reference sequence). The CDR3 contains 13 residues.

This clonotype was seen at least ten times. The chain employs TRBV24-1 and TRBJ2-1; 12 bases line up with TRBD2. With V trimmed by 3 bases and J by 4 bases, 6 bases remained unmatched. Germline CDR1 reads KGHDR; CDR2 reads SFDVKD. The CDR3 loop spans 17 amino acids. The CDR3 nucleotides read TGTGCCACCAGTGATCTCGAACTAGCGGGAGGTTACAATGAGCAGTTCTTC. Its translation is CATSDLELAGGYNEQFF.

This clonotype was seen more than once but under ten times. V is TRBV7-2 and J is TRBJ2-3, with TRBD1 matching over 7 bases. This CDR3 contains 16 residues. V was pared by 1 base and J by 2 bases, with 6 bases of the junction left unmatched. The germline gives CDR1 SGHTA, CDR2 FQGNSA. The CDR3 region has the DNA TGTGCCAGCAGCTTAGTGACAGGGTCTCCCACAGATACGCAGTATTTT. As protein: CASSLVTGSPTDTQYF.

This chain connects TRBV24-1 to TRBJ2-3; TRBD1 matches at 8 bases. Germline CDR1 and CDR2: KGHDR and SFDVKD. This CDR3 has 17 residues. V was pared by 2 bases and J by 4 bases, with 10 bases of the junction left unmatched. In DNA form, the CDR3 reads TGTGCCACCAGTGATTCCGCTCTCGACAGGGGAGCAGATACGCAGTATTTT. This sequence encodes CATSDSALDRGADTQYF.